Included here is one T cell receptor beta chain sequence, with context. Its antigen has not been determined. A read error may produce the germline difference seen at one junction end. The sample originates from a study of molecular identifiers for immune sequencing clone quantification (dated by TCRdb to about 2018). Notes on the research overall: For a replicate experiment, RNA from around 20,000 or 99,000 naive CD8 T cells was divided into five aliquots, and four of the five aliquots were sequenced. CD8 T cells were used in a methods study to benchmark molecular-identifier clustering-based TCR repertoire sequencing (MIDCIRS) and TCR RNA copy counting. What the work shows at the level of the full study, not this receptor alone: The naive libraries included spiked-in Jurkat TCR RNA (roughly 11 copies' worth), and this RNA is not part of the donor repertoire. A single cell's worth of spiked-in Jurkat TCR RNA was reported detectable even among about 1.1 million naive CD8 T cells. Highly expanded clone sizes could be underestimated because identical TCR molecules may share a barcode. When barcode sub-clustering was left out, chimeric consensus sequences inflated TCR diversity, with chimeras reaching as high as 47%. Modeling indicated about 3 TCR RNA copies recovered per cell, compared with about ten by digital PCR, which implies a capture efficiency of approximately 31%. In CMV-specific effector cells, clones with more than 20 RNA copies contained over 99% of molecules, whereas in naive cells such clones contained under 1% of molecules.

The CDR3, from cysteine to phenylalanine, totals 16 residues. CDR3 DNA is the only sequence kept; it has 48 bases, read in frame from the first base. CDR1 SGHTA and CDR2 FQGNSA were looked up in the germline V gene. Library preparation was by PCR. The listed sequencing device is NextSeq 500. Bulk TCR libraries were made following a previously described method, with the TCR primers given in Table S5. The Qiagen AllPrep DNA/RNA kit was used to purify total RNA. Reads from multiple sequencing runs of the same library were pooled before analysis. In the original analysis: Reads were retained only if an exact TCR constant sequence was present, and the retained reads were trimmed to 150 nt and grouped according to their 12-nt molecular barcodes. Reads within each barcode group were sub-clustered using a 15% Levenshtein threshold, and quality-weighted consensus sequences were constructed for each RNA molecule. Non-functional sequences were discarded, and so were lower-count sequences lying one edit away from another sequence. Barcode sub-clusters with fewer than 20% of the maximum read count were removed, based on fitting two negative binomial distributions. Clones were called with MiXCR by TCRdb after fastp trimmed the public reads at Q25, and only in-frame beta chains were retained. Records with the same CDR3 protein are collapsed into one entry carrying the most frequent genes and DNA. What appears here as the V and J calls and clone size reflects TCRdb's work, not the paper's. For this sample the table gives hundreds of thousands of distinct CDR3 sequences, of which 24% were detected only once. In total, the top ten clones hold 0.74% of the sample.

Naive CD8 T cell libraries were made from approximately 20,000 to 1,000,000 sorted cells using 10%, 30% or 50% of purified RNA. On a BD FACSAria II, naive CD8 T cells were FACS-sorted as CD8+CD4-CCR7+CD45RA+ and collected into RLT Plus buffer. To test detection sensitivity, Jurkat RNA equivalent to roughly eleven TCR copies was spiked into samples of roughly 18,000-1,000,000 naive CD8 T cells. CD8 T cells were enriched with RosetteSep CD8+ T Cell Enrichment Cocktail and Ficoll-Paque, followed by ACK red cell lysis. Input material: naive CD8+ T cells from blood, with Jurkat cell RNA spiked in. The cell subset or site label here, explained by the study, means: FACS-sorted CD8+CD4-CCR7+CD45RA+ naive T cells. The V gene is TRBV7-2 and the J gene is TRBJ2-2; 7 of the junction bases match TRBD2. The sequence was obtained from a human donor in good health. Some libraries in this study had Jurkat cell RNA spiked in. The DNA sequence follows: TGTGCCGGCAGCTTAGGGAGGGCTTGGATCACCGGGGAGCTGTTTTTT. Its protein is CAGSLGRAWITGELFF.